This is a list of T cell receptor beta chains from one sample in a study of identical twins. TCRdb called the 5' RACE reads again in MiXCR, with one record for every CDR3 protein. The table lists 200,000 to 250,000 distinct CDR3 sequences, approximately 5.9% of them singletons. The sample also formed part of further work on T cells expressing NK-cell markers.

The sample consisted of CD8+ T cells sorted from blood. These receptor sequences come from a woman aged 18-35 years in good health. Both conserved end residues are part of each CDR3. Each record gives: clone size, V gene, D gene, J gene, CDR3 protein, CDR3 DNA. The D gene is left open where the match is weak. Clone size is shown for a subset of rows, as once, few, many or a class of expanded clone.

many	TRBV7-8	.	TRBJ2-1	CASSLHRLLNDNEQFF	TGTGCCAGCAGCTTACACAGGCTACTAAACGACAATGAGCAGTTCTTC
many	TRBV7-9	.	TRBJ2-3	CASSPGDSKHTDTQYF	TGTGCCAGCAGTCCAGGAGACAGTAAACACACAGATACGCAGTATTTT
many	TRBV6-2/TRBV6-3	.	TRBJ2-3	CASSYSGSQDTQYF	TGTGCCAGCAGTTACTCAGGGAGTCAAGATACGCAGTATTTT
few	TRBV4-2	.	TRBJ1-1	CASSLPYFKGAFF	TGTGCCAGCAGCCTACCCTACTTTAAGGGAGCTTTCTTT
.	TRBV20-1	.	TRBJ2-3	CSAQRRDSTDTQYF	TGCAGTGCCCAACGCCGGGACTCCACAGATACGCAGTATTTT
few	TRBV5-6	.	TRBJ2-3	CASSLSLARDTDTQYF	TGTGCCAGCAGCCTCAGTCTAGCGAGAGACACAGATACGCAGTATTTT
once	TRBV30	.	TRBJ2-3	CAWSVQGTGDTQYF	TGTGCCTGGAGTGTTCAAGGGACCGGAGATACGCAGTATTTT
.	TRBV10-3	.	TRBJ1-4	CAISESGENEKLFF	TGTGCCATCAGTGAGTCCGGAGAAAATGAAAAACTGTTTTTT
many	TRBV11-2	.	TRBJ1-1	CASSDTRSTEAFF	TGTGCCAGCAGCGATACCCGGAGCACTGAAGCTTTCTTT
few	TRBV6-2/TRBV6-3	.	TRBJ1-5	CASSYETTIYQPQHF	TGTGCCAGCAGTTACGAGACAACCATCTATCAGCCCCAGCATTTT
few	TRBV19	TRBD1	TRBJ2-1	CATTGQGFNEQFF	TGTGCCACCACGGGACAGGGCTTCAATGAGCAGTTCTTC
many	TRBV9	TRBD1	TRBJ2-1	CASSVPRQGTRTRSYNEQFF	TGTGCCAGCAGCGTACCCCGACAGGGGACCCGAACCCGCTCCTACAATGAGCAGTTCTTC
.	TRBV7-9	TRBD2	TRBJ2-1	CASARAGEVNEQFF	TGTGCCAGCGCCCGGGCGGGAGAGGTTAATGAGCAGTTCTTC
few	TRBV6-1	TRBD1	TRBJ2-5	CASSPQGAHQETQYF	TGTGCCAGCAGCCCGCAGGGGGCCCACCAAGAGACCCAGTACTTC
few	TRBV5-1	.	TRBJ2-3	CASSLALATDTQYF	TGCGCCAGCAGCTTGGCATTAGCCACAGATACGCAGTATTTT
few	TRBV7-6	TRBD1	TRBJ2-7	CASSLGRTGYEQYF	TGTGCCAGCAGCTTAGGAAGGACAGGGTACGAGCAGTACTTC
few	TRBV14	.	TRBJ1-2	CASSQLANYGYTF	TGTGCCAGCAGCCAGCTGGCGAACTATGGCTACACCTTC
many	TRBV6-5	TRBD2	TRBJ2-1	CASSYGGGSYNEQFF	TGTGCCAGCAGTTACGGCGGGGGCTCCTACAATGAGCAGTTCTTC
.	TRBV6-6	.	TRBJ2-7	CASGHALNEQYF	TGTGCCAGCGGACACGCCTTGAACGAGCAGTACTTC
many	TRBV7-9	.	TRBJ1-4	CASRGGDEKLFF	TGTGCCAGCAGGGGAGGGGATGAAAAACTGTTTTTT
.	TRBV6-2/TRBV6-3	.	TRBJ2-3	CASSYPSVTQYF	TGTGCCAGCAGCTACCCCTCGGTTACGCAGTATTTT
many	TRBV27	TRBD2	TRBJ2-7	CASSLDGTSTDEQYF	TGTGCCAGCAGTTTAGACGGGACTAGCACCGACGAGCAGTACTTC
.	TRBV4-1	TRBD1	TRBJ2-7	CASSPDRGPVDEQYF	TGCGCCAGCAGCCCGGACAGGGGGCCGGTAGACGAGCAGTACTTC
few	TRBV3-1	TRBD1	TRBJ1-2	CASSLTDRVYGYTF	TGTGCCAGCAGCCTTACCGACAGGGTCTATGGCTACACCTTC
many	TRBV12-3/TRBV12-4	.	TRBJ1-2	CASSLGNYGYTF	TGTGCCAGCAGCTTAGGGAATTATGGCTACACCTTC
few	TRBV18	.	TRBJ2-1	CASSPLESGGPPYYNEQFF	TGTGCCAGCTCTCCCCTGGAGAGCGGAGGGCCCCCATATTACAATGAGCAGTTCTTC
.	TRBV14	TRBD1	TRBJ1-2	CASSQDRTGGYYGYTF	TGTGCCAGCAGCCAAGACCGGACAGGGGGATACTATGGCTACACCTTC
.	TRBV27	.	TRBJ1-3	CASSLGGGSGNTIYF	TGTGCCAGCAGTTTAGGAGGGGGCTCTGGAAACACCATATATTTT
few	TRBV11-2	TRBD2	TRBJ2-3	CASSPHGGDKDTQYF	TGTGCCAGCAGCCCCCACGGGGGGGACAAAGATACGCAGTATTTT
.	TRBV12-3/TRBV12-4	.	TRBJ1-2	CASSPVGGYYGYTF	TGTGCCAGCAGTCCCGTGGGGGGCTACTATGGCTACACCTTC
many	TRBV20-1	.	TRBJ1-5	CSALDVYSNQPQHF	TGCAGTGCCCTGGACGTCTATAGCAATCAGCCCCAGCATTTT
.	TRBV29-1	TRBD1	TRBJ1-1	CSFRGLTEAFF	TGCAGCTTCAGGGGGCTCACTGAAGCTTTCTTT
.	TRBV4-3	.	TRBJ2-3	CASSQTDRATDTQYF	TGCGCCAGCAGCCAGACCGACAGAGCCACAGATACGCAGTATTTT
few	TRBV7-2	.	TRBJ2-5	CASSPPRTVGRGTQYF	TGTGCCAGCAGCCCGCCTAGGACAGTGGGAAGAGGGACCCAGTACTTC
few	TRBV20-1	.	TRBJ2-7	CSARIKGFPRGEQYF	TGCAGTGCTAGGATAAAGGGCTTTCCCAGGGGCGAGCAGTACTTC
many	TRBV12-3/TRBV12-4	TRBD2	TRBJ2-7	CASRGLVPGGYEQYF	TGTGCCAGCAGGGGACTAGTTCCCGGGGGCTACGAGCAGTACTTC